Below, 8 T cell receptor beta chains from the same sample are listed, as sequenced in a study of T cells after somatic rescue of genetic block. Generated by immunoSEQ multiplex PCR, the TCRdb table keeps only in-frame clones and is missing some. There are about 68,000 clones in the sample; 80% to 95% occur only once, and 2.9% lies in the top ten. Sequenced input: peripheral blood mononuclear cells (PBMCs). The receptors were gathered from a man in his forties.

CDR3 DNA sequence: TGCGCCAGCAGCTTACTCCTGGGCGCAGATACGCAGTATTTT. Protein sequence: CASSLLLGADTQYF. This chain uses TRBV5-1 with TRBJ2-3; no clear D gene. Trimming stripped 2 bases from V and 4 bases from J, with 11 bases between. CDR1 is SGHRS and CDR2 is YFSETQ in the germline V gene. The CDR3 sequence is 14 residues long.

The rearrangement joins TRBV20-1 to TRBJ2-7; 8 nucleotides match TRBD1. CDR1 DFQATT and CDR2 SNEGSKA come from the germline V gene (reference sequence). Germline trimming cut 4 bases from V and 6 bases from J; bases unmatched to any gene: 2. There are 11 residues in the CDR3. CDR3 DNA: TGCAGTGCTACCGACAGGGGCGAGCAGTACTTC. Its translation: CSATDRGEQYF.

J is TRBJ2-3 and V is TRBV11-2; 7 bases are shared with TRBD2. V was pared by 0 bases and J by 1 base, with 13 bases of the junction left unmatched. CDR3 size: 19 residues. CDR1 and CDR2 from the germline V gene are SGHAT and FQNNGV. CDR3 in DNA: TGTGCCAGCAGCTTAGATCGGGACTACAAAATGGGTGGCACAGATACGCAGTATTTT. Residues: CASSLDRDYKMGGTDTQYF.

CDR3 sequence reads: CASSLRSGGVSEQYF. CDR3 DNA sequence: TGTGCCAGCAGCCTAAGATCAGGGGGCGTGAGCGAGCAGTACTTC. V and J are TRBV4-2 and TRBJ2-7; 8 bases match TRBD1. CDR3 length equals 15 residues. Losses at the gene ends were 4 bases for V and 6 bases for J; bases not matched to a gene: 11. In germline, CDR1 is LGHNA, CDR2 YNFKEQ.

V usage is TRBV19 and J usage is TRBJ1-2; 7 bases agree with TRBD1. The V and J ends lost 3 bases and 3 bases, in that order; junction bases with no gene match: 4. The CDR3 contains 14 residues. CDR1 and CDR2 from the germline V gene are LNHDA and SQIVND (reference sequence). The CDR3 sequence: CASSMGQGDYGYTF. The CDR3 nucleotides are TGTGCCAGTAGTATGGGGCAGGGGGACTATGGCTACACCTTC.

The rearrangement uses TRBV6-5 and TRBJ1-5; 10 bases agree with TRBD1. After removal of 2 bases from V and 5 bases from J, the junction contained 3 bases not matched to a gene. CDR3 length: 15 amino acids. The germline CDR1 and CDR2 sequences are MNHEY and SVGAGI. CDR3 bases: TGTGCCAGCAGTTACGGCGGGACAGGGGATCAGCCCCAGCATTTT. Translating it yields CASSYGGTGDQPQHF.

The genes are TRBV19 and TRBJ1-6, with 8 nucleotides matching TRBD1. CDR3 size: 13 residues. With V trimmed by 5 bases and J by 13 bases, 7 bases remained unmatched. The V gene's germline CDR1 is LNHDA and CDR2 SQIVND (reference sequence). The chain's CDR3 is CASSLTGVRPLHF. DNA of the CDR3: TGTGCCAGTAGTTTGACAGGGGTACGTCCCCTCCACTTT.

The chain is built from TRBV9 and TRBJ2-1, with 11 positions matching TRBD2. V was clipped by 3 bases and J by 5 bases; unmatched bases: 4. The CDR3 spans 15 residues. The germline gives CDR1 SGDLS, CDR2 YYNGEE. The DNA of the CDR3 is TGTGCCAGCAGCGCACTAGCGGGGGATAACAATGAGCAGTTCTTC. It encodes CASSALAGDNNEQFF.